This T cell receptor (beta chain) was captured in a study of cytomegalovirus exposure and HLA in healthy donors. Trimming took 3 bases from V and 2 from J, leaving 14 bases between them. Germline V gene sequence: CDR1 MDHEN, CDR2 SYDVKM. CDR3 length: 15 amino acids. The PCR was carried out with 60 Vbeta primers and 13 Jbeta primers. TCRdb keeps only in-frame clones here, not all; method: immunoSEQ multiplex PCR. In total, the table holds roughly 34,000 clones. This TCR was sampled from a woman between 40 and 50 years old in good health and CMV-seropositive. Sequenced sample: PBMCs. The rearrangement joins TRBV28 to TRBJ2-7; no clear D. Here the CDR3 DNA reads TGTGCCAGCAGTTTCATCCCTGGCGGAACCTACGAGCAGTACTTC. This sequence encodes CASSFIPGGTYEQYF.